Sequencing of this T cell receptor (beta chain) was carried out in a study of blood T cell repertoires in COVID-19. Study context: The samples span acute and convalescent COVID-19 from the United States, Italy and Spain. Sources were T cells, B-cell-depleted T cells, or PBMCs; the material itself was cDNA or gDNA.

This clone was seen a handful of times. V lost 4 bases to trimming and J lost 0 bases; unmatched junction nucleotides: 4. The CDR3 length is 15 residues. CDR1 and CDR2 from the germline V gene are SNHLY and FYNNEI. Under the authors' procedure: Using reference gene primer amplification, nucleated cell counts were estimated. Profiling relied on immunoSEQ multiplex PCR, and the TCRdb table lists in-frame clones only, not all of them. The V and J calls and clone size were taken over from that table, and D and trimming were inferred from the DNA. The sample records fewer than 250,000 clones, around 80% being singletons.

The chain joins TRBV2 to TRBJ2-3; 7 nucleotides agree with TRBD2. Sequencing used peripheral blood. The origin of this receptor is a man aged 55 to 70 with acute or convalescent COVID-19. In nucleotides, the CDR3 is TGTGCCAGCAGTGGGCGGGAGCTCAGCACAGATACGCAGTATTTT. This encodes CASSGRELSTDTQYF.